The 13 T cell receptor beta chains below come from one sample, sequenced in a study of T cells expressing NK-cell markers. One entry per CDR3 protein, without DNA, is what TCRdb gives after re-calling the 5' RACE reads. This sample's table reports 160,000 or so distinct CDR3 sequences. Sequencing used blood T cells: a sorted CD56 or NKG2C T cell subset, CD4+ or CD8+ T cells, or bulk PBMC T cells (not recorded which). All receptors derive from a woman between 18 and 69 years old in good health.

V usage is TRBV5-1 and J usage is TRBJ2-6. This CDR3 comprises 14 residues. The germline gives CDR1 SGHRS, CDR2 YFSETQ. The CDR3 loop reads CATTTVPGANVLTF.

V gene TRBV7-9 combines with J gene TRBJ2-1; TCRdb gives TRBD2 as the D gene, but with no DNA this cannot be confirmed. Germline V gene data show CDR1 as SEHNR and CDR2 as FQNEAQ (reference sequence). The CDR3 has 15 residues. The CDR3 loop is CASSLGAVPYNEQFF.

This sequence joins TRBV7-2 and TRBJ2-2; TCRdb returns TRBD2, unconfirmable since there is no DNA. The CDR3 is made up of 16 amino acids. Germline loops: CDR1 SGHTA, CDR2 FQGNSA. Here the CDR3 reads CASSLGAGGADGELFF.

This chain uses TRBV4-1 with TRBJ1-2; TCRdb lists TRBD1, though no DNA is available to test this call. The germline CDR1 and CDR2 sequences are MGHRA and YSYEKL. CDR3 length: 15 amino acids. CDR3 sequence: CASSLPGGQNYGYTF.

V is TRBV29-1 and J is TRBJ2-3; TCRdb selects TRBD2, and the lack of DNA leaves this call unchecked. The CDR3 contains 16 residues. Germline-derived CDR1 and CDR2 are SQVTM and ANQGSEA. Here the CDR3 reads CSVLLPGASGTDTQYF.

The gene calls are TRBV21-1 and TRBJ2-1; TCRdb reports TRBD2, a call that lacks DNA to check it against. TRBV21-1 is noted as a pseudogene. The CDR3 covers 15 residues. CDR3 amino acids: CASNQSERETCEQFF.

The chain recombines TRBV3-1 with TRBJ2-1; TCRdb names TRBD2, which stays unverified in the absence of DNA. CDR1 is LGHDT and CDR2 is YNNKEL in the germline V gene (reference sequence). CDR3 size: 19 residues. CDR3 sequence reads: CASSQGLSSGRLAYNEQFF.

The rearrangement uses TRBV21-1 and TRBJ2-2; as DNA is missing, the TRBD1 call by TCRdb cannot be tested. TRBV21-1 is recorded as a pseudogene. The CDR3 consists of 16 residues. The CDR3 loop reads CASSKFRQGLTGELFF.

This chain joins TRBV5-1 and TRBJ2-5; the D call of TRBD1 rests on TCRdb alone, since no DNA is present to check it. Germline CDR1 reads SGHRS; CDR2 reads YFSETQ. The CDR3 is 16 residues long. The CDR3 loop is CASSLGVGSGQETQYF.

J is TRBJ2-3 and V is TRBV7-9; without DNA, the TCRdb call of TRBD1 cannot be checked. The CDR3 length is 15 residues. Looked up from germline, CDR1 is SEHNR and CDR2 is FQNEAQ (reference sequence). CDR3 loop: CASSAGGPQGDTQYF.

J is TRBJ1-2 and V is TRBV5-1; TCRdb returns TRBD1, unconfirmable since there is no DNA. The germline V gene has CDR1 SGHRS and CDR2 YFSETQ. This CDR3 spans 15 amino acids. The CDR3: CASSLIPGVDYGYTF.

This chain joins TRBV7-3 and TRBJ2-1; TCRdb's D call of TRBD1 is untestable without DNA. CDR1 is SGHTA, CDR2 FQGTGA, per germline. This CDR3 is 14 amino acids long. CDR3 sequence reads: CASSSPGSGNEQFF.

The chain joins TRBV5-1 to TRBJ1-2. The length of the CDR3 is 12 residues. Germline V gives CDR1 SGHRS, CDR2 YFSETQ. The CDR3 spells CASSLSGDGYTF.